The T cell receptor (beta chain) described here comes from a study of cytomegalovirus exposure and HLA in healthy donors. This clone was picked up a small number of times. V lost 6 bases and J lost 8, with 30 bases in between. This CDR3 region has 18 residues. Germline V lookup: CDR1 WNHNN, CDR2 SYGVQD (reference sequence). Vbeta (60) and Jbeta (13) primers were used in the PCR. Assay: immunoSEQ multiplex PCR; the TCRdb copy retains only in-frame clones and omits some. The table shows about 180,000 clones, with around 77% occurring only once. The V and J genes are TRBV10-1 and TRBJ2-3, with D possibly TRBD1 on 5 matching bases. The source is a woman younger than 45 in good health and CMV-seronegative. The sequenced material came from PBMCs. The CDR3: CASSLFRAGADRLITQYF. CDR3 nucleotide sequence: TGCGCCAGCAGCCTCTTCCGGGCTGGGGCCGACCGCTTGATTACGCAGTATTTT.